These 9 T cell receptor beta chains share one sample of origin, sequenced in a study of blood T cell repertoires in COVID-19. Libraries were prepared by immunoSEQ multiplex PCR; TCRdb keeps only in-frame clonotypes and omits some of them. Altogether 90,000 to 150,000 clones are present, about 83% being singletons, with the ten largest covering approximately 5.6%. Input material: peripheral blood. The receptors were gathered from a man aged 65-85 years with acute or convalescent COVID-19.

This chain uses TRBV7-2 with TRBJ2-3; D unresolved. Germline CDR1 reads SGHTA; CDR2 reads FQGNSA. V dropped 1 base and J dropped 0 bases, with 14 bases sitting between them. The CDR3 runs 17 residues. The chain's CDR3 is CASSLVGLPSSTDTQYF. In DNA form, the CDR3 reads TGTGCCAGCAGCTTAGTTGGGCTACCATCTAGCACAGATACGCAGTATTTT.

The gene calls are TRBV7-3 and TRBJ2-7; 9 bases are shared with TRBD2. The CDR3 covers 14 residues. Unmatched junction bases numbered 8, after V lost 5 bases and J lost 6 bases. Germline V gene sequence: CDR1 SGHTA, CDR2 FQGTGA. The CDR3 region is CASSRSGSGGEQYF. CDR3 in DNA: TGTGCCAGCAGCCGTAGCGGGAGCGGGGGCGAGCAGTACTTC.

The chain carries TRBV5-4 and TRBJ1-2; the D gene is possibly TRBD1 (6 bases). Germline V CDR1 and CDR2: SGHNT, YYREEE (reference sequence). CDR3 length: 16 residues. V was cut by 4 bases and J by 0 bases, with 16 bases left in between. The CDR3 protein is CASSPAGGQTNYGYTF. Here the CDR3 DNA reads TGTGCCAGCAGCCCGGCCGGAGGACAGACTAACTATGGCTACACCTTC.

The gene calls are TRBV5-1 and TRBJ2-5; D gene ambiguous. This CDR3 is 13 amino acids long. Trimming removed 8 bases at V and 1 base at J, with 12 bases between. CDR1 and CDR2 (germline): SGHRS, YFSETQ. The CDR3 is CASSLTPQETQYF. The CDR3 coding sequence is TGCGCCAGTTCCTTAACTCCCCAAGAGACCCAGTACTTC. Based on the CDR3 plus reference TRBV5-1 and TRBJ2-5, the full variable domain is KAGVTQTPRYLIKTRGQQVTLSCSPISGHRSVSWYQQTPGQGLQFLFEYFSETQRNKGNFPGRFSGRQFSNSRSEMNVSTLELGDSALYLCASSLTPQETQYFGPGTRLLVL.

The chain couples TRBV19 to TRBJ1-2; possibly TRBD1 for D (5 bases). CDR1 and CDR2 from the germline V gene are LNHDA and SQIVND (reference sequence). There are 15 residues in the CDR3. Trimming shortened V by 6 bases and J by 4 bases, and 18 bases separated the two germline ends. CDR3 protein: CASRKPFRAVYGYTF. The CDR3 DNA reads as TGTGCCAGTAGGAAACCTTTCAGGGCAGTCTATGGCTACACCTTC.

A few counts support this clone. V gene TRBV6-6 combines with J gene TRBJ1-2; 8 nucleotides align to TRBD1. The CDR3 has 14 amino acids. Germline trimming cut 5 bases from V and 6 bases from J; bases unmatched to any gene: 8. Germline values: CDR1 MNHNY, CDR2 SVGAGI (reference sequence). The CDR3 here is CASSNRQGMDGYTF. The DNA for the CDR3 is TGTGCCAGCAGTAACCGACAGGGGATGGATGGCTACACCTTC.

This chain connects TRBV6-4 to TRBJ2-5; 7 bases map to TRBD2. The V gene's germline CDR1 is MRHNA and CDR2 SNTAGT. The CDR3 consists of 17 residues. V shed 4 bases, J shed 3 bases, and the junction held 14 bases outside the gene matches. CDR3 in amino acids: CASSAQESGDLEETQYF. The CDR3 DNA sequence: TGTGCCAGCAGTGCCCAGGAAAGCGGGGATCTGGAAGAGACCCAGTACTTC.

The rearrangement joins TRBV28 to TRBJ2-7, with no clear D. This CDR3 region has 13 residues. Germline lookup yields CDR1 MDHEN and CDR2 SYDVKM. V gave up 7 bases and J gave up 3 bases, with 13 bases separating them. CDR3 protein: CASTRVPNYEQYF. CDR3 sequence (DNA): TGTGCCAGCACCCGGGTCCCAAACTACGAGCAGTACTTC. Full variable domain (rest looked up from reference TRBV28 and TRBJ2-7): DVKVTQSSRYLVKRTGEKVFLECVQDMDHENMFWYRQDPGLGLRLIYFSYDVKMKEKGDIPEGYSVSREKKERFSLILESASTNQTSMYLCASTRVPNYEQYFGPGTRLTVT.

This rearrangement joins TRBV27 to TRBJ1-5; perhaps TRBD1 as D (6 bases). CDR1 is MNHEY and CDR2 is SMNVEV in the germline V gene (reference sequence). Trimming shortened V by 3 bases and J by 2 bases, and 20 bases separated the two germline ends. The length of the CDR3 is 18 residues. DNA of the CDR3: TGTGCCAGCAGTTTTATACAGGGTTGGGGAAAGGGCAATCAGCCCCAGCATTTT. This gives the protein CASSFIQGWGKGNQPQHF.